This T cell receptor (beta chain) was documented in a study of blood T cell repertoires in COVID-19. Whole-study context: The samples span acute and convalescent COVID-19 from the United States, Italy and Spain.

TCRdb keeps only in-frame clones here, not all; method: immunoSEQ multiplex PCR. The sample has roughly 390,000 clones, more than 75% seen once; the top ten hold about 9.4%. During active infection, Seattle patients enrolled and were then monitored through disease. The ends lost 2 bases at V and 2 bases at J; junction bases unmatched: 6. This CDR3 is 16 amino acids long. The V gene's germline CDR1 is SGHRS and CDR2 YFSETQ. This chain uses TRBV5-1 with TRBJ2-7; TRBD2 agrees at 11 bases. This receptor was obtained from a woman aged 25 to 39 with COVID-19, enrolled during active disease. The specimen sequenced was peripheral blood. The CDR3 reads CASSLLGLAETYEQYF. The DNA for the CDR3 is TGCGCCAGCAGCTTACTGGGACTAGCGGAGACCTACGAGCAGTACTTC.